The 24 T cell receptor beta chains reported below all come from one sample, sequenced in a study of metastatic and nonmetastatic thyroid tumors. TCRdb re-analyzed the PCR reads using MiXCR. The sample contains 30,000 to 40,000 clones, 15% to 20% of which appear only once. Prior to thyroid surgery, none of the patients had received any treatment. Sequenced input: blood. These receptors came from a male donor with papillary thyroid cancer or a benign thyroid nodule (not recorded which). Some clones in this sample may be carry-over from other donors' samples.

In this sample, this clone is medium-sized. The chain is built from TRBV6-1 and TRBJ2-7; a weak D match, TRBD1 (6 bases). The CDR3 length is 12 residues. V lost 7 bases to trimming and J lost 5 bases, with 12 bases between them. CDR1 MNHNS and CDR2 SASEGT come from the germline V gene. CDR3 sequence (DNA): TGTGCCAGCAACCTAGCAGGGGACGAGCAGTACTTC. Its protein is CASNLAGDEQYF.

The V and J genes are TRBV9 and TRBJ2-7, with no clear D. The length of the CDR3 is 15 residues. Trimming removed 0 bases from V and 2 bases from J, with 12 bases in between. Germline loops: CDR1 SGDLS, CDR2 YYNGEE. The CDR3 sequence: CASSVGYRYAYEQYF. The DNA for the CDR3 is TGTGCCAGCAGCGTAGGGTACCGGTACGCCTACGAGCAGTACTTC.

The sample holds many counts of this clone. CDR3 DNA: TGTGCCAGCAGTCTCCCCCCCGGGAGGAATAGCAATCAGCCCCAGCATTTT. This translates into CASSLPPGRNSNQPQHF. The rearrangement links TRBV12-3 or TRBV12-4 to TRBJ1-5; D remains ambiguous. Trimming removed 5 bases at V and 0 bases at J, with 17 bases between. There are 17 residues in the CDR3.

The table lists this clone with a few counts. The chain recombines TRBV6-1 with TRBJ2-1; D is unresolved. Germline assignment: CDR1 MNHNS and CDR2 SASEGT. With 3 bases removed from V and 6 bases from J, the gap between germline ends came to 12 bases. The CDR3 has 14 amino acids. CDR3 region: CASSDRAYRNEQFF. The CDR3 nucleotides read TGTGCCAGCAGTGATAGAGCGTATCGCAATGAGCAGTTCTTC.

By sample fraction, this clone is medium-sized. The gene calls are TRBV24-1 and TRBJ1-2; D is unresolved. The V gene lost 3 bases and the J gene lost 1 base, with 14 bases spanning the gap. The CDR3 runs to 16 residues. CDR1 is KGHDR and CDR2 is SFDVKD in the germline V gene. The CDR3 reads CATSDQDGTLNYGYTF. CDR3 coding DNA: TGTGCCACCAGTGATCAGGACGGAACTCTTAACTATGGCTACACCTTC.

This clone was found a few times. CDR3 nucleotide sequence: TGTGCCAGCAGTTTAGATGATCAGCCCCAGCATTTT. Translated, it gives CASSLDDQPQHF. The chain links TRBV12-3 or TRBV12-4 to TRBJ1-5, with D unclear. This CDR3 contains 12 residues. V was shortened by 1 base and J by 5 bases, with 3 bases between the two germline ends.

A word on this clone: This CDR3 fails to terminate in the conserved phenylalanine or tryptophan, so it likely reflects a read error. The DNA is left out, because the CDR3 cannot be placed on it with certainty; the CDR3 is given as TCRdb lists it. The J gene is TRBJ1-3, the V gene TRBV6-2 or TRBV6-3; TRBD1, as called in the table, went unchecked against the DNA. Germline values: CDR1 MNHEY, CDR2 SVGEGT. The CDR3 contains 15 residues when both ends are counted. The CDR3 region is CASSGGTVGRDTKYY.

This clone was detected ten times or more. The genes are TRBV19 and TRBJ2-3; D gene unclear. Germline CDR1 LNHDA, CDR2 SQIVND (reference sequence). V was clipped by 9 bases and J by 0 bases, with 13 bases between them. The CDR3 spans 14 residues. DNA for the CDR3: TGTGCCAGCTCCGCGATTGCCAGCACAGATACGCAGTATTTT. Translating gives CASSAIASTDTQYF.

This clone occurred many times. The gene calls are TRBV4-1 and TRBJ2-5; 10 nucleotides match TRBD1. After removal of 1 base from V and 2 bases from J, the junction contained 10 bases not matched to a gene. Germline V CDR1 and CDR2: MGHRA, YSYEKL. The CDR3 loop spans 18 amino acids. This CDR3 reads CASSQVDAGQGLQETQYF. Here the CDR3 DNA reads TGCGCCAGCAGCCAAGTAGACGCGGGACAGGGGCTACAAGAGACCCAGTACTTC.

The table lists this clone with many counts. The J gene is TRBJ1-5, the V gene TRBV19; no definite D call. Germline-derived CDR1 and CDR2 are LNHDA and SQIVND (reference sequence). Trimming removed 5 bases at V and 10 bases at J, with 6 bases between. This CDR3 has 10 amino acids. The CDR3 is CASSYSPQHF. In DNA form, the CDR3 reads TGTGCCAGTAGTTACAGTCCCCAGCATTTT. Full variable domain (rest looked up from reference TRBV19 and TRBJ1-5): DGGITQSPKYLFRKEGQNVTLSCEQNLNHDAMYWYRQDPGQGLRLIYYSQIVNDFQKGDIAEGYSVSREKKESFPLTVTSAQKNPTAFYLCASSYSPQHFGDGTRLSIL.

This clone was picked up a small number of times. The chain employs TRBV27 and TRBJ2-7, with 7 bases lining up with TRBD2. The CDR3 totals 15 residues. The V and J ends lost 10 bases and 2 bases, in that order; junction bases with no gene match: 14. From germline, CDR1 is MNHEY and CDR2 SMNVEV (reference sequence). The CDR3 region is CANIGEGTITYEQYF. For the CDR3, the DNA is TGTGCCAACATCGGGGAAGGGACTATCACCTACGAGCAGTACTTC.

The rearrangement uses TRBV20-1 and TRBJ2-7; the D gene could be TRBD1 or TRBD2 (6 bases each). V was clipped by 6 bases and J by 2 bases, with 17 bases between them. CDR3 length: 14 residues. Germline CDR1 DFQATT, CDR2 SNEGSKA (reference sequence). The DNA for the CDR3 is TGCAGTGCAGCCGGGACACCGGGGGCCTACGAGCAGTACTTC. The encoded protein is CSAAGTPGAYEQYF.

At least ten counts were recorded for this clone. The chain links TRBV11-2 to TRBJ2-3; TRBD1 agrees at 7 bases. V trimming: 7 bases; J trimming: 2 bases; junction bases outside the gene matches: 6. This CDR3 comprises 14 residues. The germline gives CDR1 SGHAT, CDR2 FQNNGV. Here the CDR3 DNA reads TGTGCCAGCACACCGGGACAGACCACAGATACGCAGTATTTT. Translated: CASTPGQTTDTQYF.

This clone was recorded many times. Mismatch with germline at one junction end may stem from a read error. The chain combines TRBV9 with TRBJ2-1, with 9 bases that match TRBD2. The CDR3 has 16 residues. Germline values: CDR1 SGDLS, CDR2 YYNGEE. The chain's CDR3 is CASSMLAGGPWNAQFF. The CDR3, as DNA: TGTGCCAGCAGCATGCTGGCGGGGGGGCCTTGGAATGCGCAGTTCTTC.

In its sample, this clone is medium-sized. This chain joins TRBV6-1 and TRBJ2-7; D is perhaps TRBD1 (5 bases). The CDR3 totals 15 residues. The germline V gene has CDR1 MNHNS and CDR2 SASEGT. The V end was cut by 6 bases, the J end by 1 base, with 16 bases between. CDR3 in amino acids: CASSSRQTTSYEQYF. In nucleotides, the CDR3 is TGTGCCAGCAGCTCTCGACAGACCACTTCCTACGAGCAGTACTTC.

This clone showed up just a few times. A read error may account for a junction end that differs from germline. The CDR3 DNA follows: TGTACCAGCAATCCTCCGGGACAGGGTGCTTTCTTT. Its protein product is CTSNPPGQGAFF. The chain joins TRBV12-3 or TRBV12-4 to TRBJ1-1; 9 bases line up with TRBD1. CDR3 size: 12 residues.

This clone was seen repeatedly, ten times or more. This sequence joins TRBV5-6 and TRBJ2-7; D not resolved. Germline V gives CDR1 SGHDT, CDR2 YYEEEE. The CDR3 is made up of 11 amino acids. Deletions cut 4 bases from V and 4 bases from J, with 6 bases between. The CDR3 spells CASSLNYEQYF. In nucleotides, the CDR3 is TGTGCCAGCAGCCTTAATTACGAGCAGTACTTC.

This clone was counted a few times. V is TRBV27 and J is TRBJ1-5; D gene uncertain. CDR3 length: 15 amino acids. Germline CDR1 is MNHEY and CDR2 is SMNVEV (reference sequence). V lost 4 bases and J 0 bases, leaving 10 bases between the germline ends. The CDR3 reads CASSYSLNSNQPQHF. As DNA, the CDR3 is TGTGCCAGCAGTTACTCACTGAATAGCAATCAGCCCCAGCATTTT.

This clone was picked up a small number of times. The chain recombines TRBV19 with TRBJ2-3; 8 nucleotides align to TRBD2. CDR1 LNHDA and CDR2 SQIVND come from the germline V gene (reference sequence). V shed 5 bases and J 6 bases; nucleotides not matched to a gene: 10. CDR3 length: 15 residues. CDR3: CASSATSGDQDTQYF. The CDR3 DNA follows: TGTGCCAGTAGTGCCACTAGCGGAGACCAGGATACGCAGTATTTT.

This clone showed up many times. This chain uses TRBV29-1 with TRBJ1-2; D is ambiguous. Germline-derived CDR1 and CDR2 are SQVTM and ANQGSEA. V was trimmed by 6 bases and J by 8 bases, leaving 19 bases between them. The CDR3 is made up of 13 amino acids. The CDR3 DNA is TGCAGCGTCTCGACTGCTAATCGGATGGGCTACACCTTC. Translation: CSVSTANRMGYTF.

Concerning this clone: No conserved phenylalanine or tryptophan is present at the end of the CDR3, so a read error is the likely explanation. This chain connects TRBV20-1 to TRBJ2-7; possible D gene TRBD1, 5 bases. The CDR3 totals 13 residues. Looked up from germline, CDR1 is DFQATT and CDR2 is SNEGSKA (reference sequence). The V end lost 4 bases, the J end lost 0 bases, and 10 bases lay between the germline ends. In DNA form, the CDR3 reads TGCAGTGCTAAGGGGCCGATCTCCTACGAGCAGTACATC. Its translation is CSAKGPISYEQYI.

This clone was seen repeatedly, ten times or more. The CDR3 here is CASSESRTSGTIRDTQYF. CDR3 coding DNA: TGCGCCAGCAGTGAGTCCCGGACTAGCGGGACCATCAGGGATACGCAGTATTTT. The rearrangement uses TRBV10-2 and TRBJ2-3; 12 nucleotides align to TRBD2. Germline-derived CDR1 and CDR2 are WSHSY and SAAADI. CDR3 length: 18 residues. J lost 6 bases, V lost 0 bases, and 10 bases had no gene match.

The sample holds a few counts of this clone. The CDR3 region is CASARQAVGELFF. CDR3 sequence (DNA): TGTGCCAGCGCGAGACAGGCTGTCGGGGAGCTGTTTTTT. The rearrangement joins TRBV28 to TRBJ2-2; maybe TRBD1 (6 bases). The V end was cut by 8 bases, the J end by 7 bases, with 14 bases between. Germline V gene lookup returns CDR1 MDHEN and CDR2 SYDVKM. There are 13 residues in the CDR3.

The chain employs TRBV7-2 and TRBJ2-7, with D perhaps matching TRBD2 (5 bases). From germline, CDR1 is SGHTA and CDR2 FQGNSA. This CDR3 has 18 amino acids. The germline V and J ends were trimmed by 0 bases and 6 bases, with 24 bases remaining between them. Here the CDR3 DNA reads TGTGCCAGCAGCTTAGCGTTTAGGGTGGTACTAGAAGGTCTCGAGCAGTACTTC. Its translation: CASSLAFRVVLEGLEQYF.